Below are 15 T cell receptor beta chains sequenced from a single sample in a study of glioma-infiltrating T cells. TCR alpha and beta CDR3 regions were amplified from RNA using iRepertoire nested multiplex PCR. TCRdb reanalysed the multiplex PCR reads using MiXCR and keeps one entry per CDR3 protein. The profile covers 300,000 to 400,000 distinct CDR3 sequences, with around 45% appearing a single time and 12% taken by the ten largest. The sequenced sample was glioma tissue, nonneoplastic brain tissue, or PBMCs (not recorded which). Receptors were obtained from a human donor with low-grade glioma or glioblastoma, undergoing nonglioma brain surgery, or in good health (not recorded which).

The sample holds many counts of this clonotype. The CDR3 loop reads CASSYWLAGGTYEQYF. In DNA, the CDR3 is TGTGCCAGCAGTTACTGGCTAGCGGGAGGAACCTACGAGCAGTACTTC. This rearrangement joins TRBV6-2 or TRBV6-3 to TRBJ2-7; 11 positions match TRBD2. The germline CDR1 and CDR2 sequences are MNHEY and SVGEGT. This CDR3 region has 16 residues. The V gene end was trimmed by 1 base and the J gene end by 2 bases; junction bases not matched to a gene: 4.

The J gene is TRBJ2-1, the V gene TRBV2; 11 bases are shared with TRBD2. Germline V gene lookup returns CDR1 SNHLY and CDR2 FYNNEI. The CDR3 is made up of 16 amino acids. The V segment lost 4 bases and the J segment 4 bases; nucleotides outside the gene matches: 6. In nucleotides, the CDR3 is TGTGCCAGCAGTGCGTCTATAGCGGGAGGGTACAATGAGCAGTTCTTC. Amino acids: CASSASIAGGYNEQFF.

This clonotype was observed many times. The chain couples TRBV27 to TRBJ1-1; no definite D call. The CDR3 extends over 14 amino acids. Looked up from germline, CDR1 is MNHEY and CDR2 is SMNVEV (reference sequence). Trimming removed 5 bases at V and 6 bases at J, with 16 bases between. The CDR3 nucleotides read TGTGCCAGCAGTGTCATCCGAGGGATCGCTGAAGCTTTCTTT. It is translated as CASSVIRGIAEAFF.

This chain joins TRBV11-2 and TRBJ1-1; unclear D gene. V was trimmed by 5 bases and J by 1 base, leaving 14 bases between them. Germline CDR1 and CDR2: SGHAT and FQNNGV. The CDR3 sequence is 15 residues long. The CDR3 loop is CASSLSRVGNTEAFF. CDR3 nucleotide sequence: TGTGCCAGCAGCCTTTCCCGGGTTGGGAACACTGAAGCTTTCTTT.

This chain joins TRBV28 and TRBJ2-7, with 7 bases lining up with TRBD1. Germline CDR1 is MDHEN and CDR2 is SYDVKM. J was trimmed by 7 bases and V by 4 bases; bases with no gene match: 16. The length of the CDR3 is 16 residues. CDR3 residues: CASSSKGDSRRWEQYF. The CDR3 DNA follows: TGTGCCAGCAGTTCGAAGGGGGACAGTCGACGTTGGGAGCAGTACTTC.

This clonotype was counted a few times. The chain links TRBV19 to TRBJ1-1, with 8 bases fitting TRBD1. The V gene end was trimmed by 6 bases and the J gene end by 11 bases; junction bases not matched to a gene: 20. Germline lookup yields CDR1 LNHDA and CDR2 SQIVND (reference sequence). The CDR3 runs to 16 residues. The CDR3 region is CASSRIPGQVIKEAFF. The CDR3 DNA follows: TGTGCCAGTAGCCGAATCCCGGGACAGGTCATTAAAGAGGCTTTCTTT. Full variable domain (outside the CDR3, taken from reference TRBV19 and TRBJ1-1): DGGITQSPKYLFRKEGQNVTLSCEQNLNHDAMYWYRQDPGQGLRLIYYSQIVNDFQKGDIAEGYSVSREKKESFPLTVTSAQKNPTAFYLCASSRIPGQVIKEAFFGQGTRLTVV.

Regarding this clonotype: The junction departs from germline at one end; a sequencing error may be responsible. This rearrangement joins TRBV27 to TRBJ2-3; D gene uncertain. The CDR3 is made up of 13 amino acids. Germline assignment: CDR1 MNHEY and CDR2 SMNVEV (reference sequence). DNA of the CDR3: TGTGCCAGCAGTTTATATGGATCAGATACGCATTATTTT. Amino acid sequence: CASSLYGSDTHYF.

The table lists this clonotype with a few counts. V is TRBV20-1 and J is TRBJ2-3; 7 nucleotides match TRBD2. The CDR3 is made up of 15 amino acids. With 5 bases clipped from V and 3 bases from J, the junction kept 11 bases outside the gene matches. Germline CDR1 is DFQATT and CDR2 is SNEGSKA (reference sequence). Here the CDR3 DNA reads TGCAGTGCTCGGGGAGGGAGGGCCACGACAGATACGCAGTATTTT. Its protein is CSARGGRATTDTQYF.

The V and J genes are TRBV20-1 and TRBJ1-2, with D unclear. The V gene's germline CDR1 is DFQATT and CDR2 SNEGSKA (reference sequence). The length of the CDR3 is 11 residues. The CDR3 coding sequence is TGCAGCCCCGCAGGCTTCTATGGCTACACCTTC. It codes for CSPAGFYGYTF.

The J gene is TRBJ2-1, the V gene TRBV20-1, with 8 bases lining up with TRBD2. The ends lost 6 bases at V and 2 bases at J; junction bases unmatched: 9. Germline CDR1 and CDR2: DFQATT and SNEGSKA (reference sequence). This CDR3 contains 15 residues. The CDR3 region has the DNA TGCAGTGCCGGCCCACTAGCGGTCCCCTACAATGAGCAGTTCTTC. This encodes CSAGPLAVPYNEQFF.

The chain uses TRBV6-1 and TRBJ1-2, with TRBD1 identical over 7 bases. The CDR3 runs 15 residues. Germline V gene data show CDR1 as MNHNS and CDR2 as SASEGT. J lost 6 bases, V lost 6 bases, and 13 bases had no gene match. The CDR3 is CASSSIGTALNGYTF. The CDR3 DNA sequence: TGTGCCAGCAGCTCCATAGGGACAGCCCTTAATGGCTACACCTTC.

About this clonotype itself: A junction end diverges from the germline sequence, so it may reflect a read error. The chain combines TRBV18 with TRBJ2-1, with a tentative D call TRBD1 (6 bases). CDR3 length equals 15 residues. Germline CDR1 and CDR2: KGHSH and LQKENI. CDR3 amino acids: CASLPFGQLYNEQFF. For the CDR3, the DNA is TGTGCCAGCTTACCATTCGGACAGCTATACAATGAGCAGTTCTTC.

This clonotype was seen more than once but under ten times. V usage is TRBV7-2 and J usage is TRBJ2-7; no clear D gene. Between the trimmed V and J ends, which lost 2 bases and 6 bases, there was a span of 14 bases. Germline lookup yields CDR1 SGHTA and CDR2 FQGNSA. This CDR3 comprises 14 residues. The CDR3 nucleotides read TGTGCCAGCAGCTTATGGTTGGACGTGGGCGAGCAGTACTTC. Translating it yields CASSLWLDVGEQYF.

This clonotype was counted at least ten times. J is TRBJ2-7 and V is TRBV27; 9 positions match TRBD2. CDR1 MNHEY and CDR2 SMNVEV come from the germline V gene (reference sequence). Trimming cost V 8 bases and J 3 bases; bases outside gene matches: 5. The CDR3 has 13 amino acids. The CDR3 protein is CASSGLASYEQYF. In DNA, the CDR3 is TGTGCCAGCTCCGGACTAGCGAGCTACGAGCAGTACTTC.

The gene calls are TRBV10-3 and TRBJ1-2; TRBD1 matches at 11 bases. CDR1 is ENHRY and CDR2 is SYGVKD in the germline V gene. The ends lost 5 bases at V and 4 bases at J; junction bases unmatched: 12. The CDR3 consists of 17 residues. The CDR3, as DNA: TGTGCCATCAGTAAACTATTGTCGGGACAGGGGGTCTATGGCTACACCTTC. The encoded protein is CAISKLLSGQGVYGYTF.